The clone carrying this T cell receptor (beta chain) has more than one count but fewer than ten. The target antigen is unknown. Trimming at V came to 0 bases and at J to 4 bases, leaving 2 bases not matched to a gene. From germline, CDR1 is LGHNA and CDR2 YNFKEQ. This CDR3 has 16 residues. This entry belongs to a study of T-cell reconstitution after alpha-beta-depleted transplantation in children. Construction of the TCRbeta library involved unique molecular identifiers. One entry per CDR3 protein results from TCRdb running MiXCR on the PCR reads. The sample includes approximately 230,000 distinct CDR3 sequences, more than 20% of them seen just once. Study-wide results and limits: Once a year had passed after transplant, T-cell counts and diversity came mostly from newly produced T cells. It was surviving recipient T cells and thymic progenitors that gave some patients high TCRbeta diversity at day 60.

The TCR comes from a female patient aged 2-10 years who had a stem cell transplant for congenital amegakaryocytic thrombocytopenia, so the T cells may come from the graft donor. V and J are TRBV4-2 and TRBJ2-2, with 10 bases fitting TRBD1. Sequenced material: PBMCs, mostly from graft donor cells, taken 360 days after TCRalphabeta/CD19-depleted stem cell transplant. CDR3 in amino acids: CASSQDRDRGTGELFF. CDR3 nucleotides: TGTGCCAGCAGCCAAGATAGGGACAGGGGCACCGGGGAGCTGTTTTTT.